The rows below give T cell receptor beta chains drawn from one sample of a study of OX40 agonist ivuxolimab in advanced cancers. The assay was immunoSEQ multiplex PCR, and TCRdb's table has in-frame clones only and misses some. This sample carries 13,000 to 15,000 clones, 75% to 85% of them seen once, and the ten largest clones take approximately 19%. The starting material was CD4+ or CD8+ T cells sorted from blood, obtained in a trial of the OX40 agonist ivuxolimab. The receptors were sampled from an adult with an advanced solid tumor such as melanoma, head and neck, liver or kidney cancer. The CDR3 runs from the conserved cysteine through the conserved F or W. The D gene is left open where the match is weak. Size tells how often a clone was seen (once, few, many) or the class of an expanded clone, and some rows leave it out.

J | V | D | size | DNA | CDR3
TRBJ2-1 | TRBV7-3 | NA | NA | TGTGCCAGCACCCCGGGGCCAGATTACAATGAGCAGTTCTTC | CASTPGPDYNEQFF
TRBJ2-7 | TRBV27 | NA | NA | TGTGCCAGAATCCGGGGGGAGCAGTACTTC | CARIRGEQYF
TRBJ2-3 | TRBV4-1 | NA | NA | TGCGCCAGCAGCCAACTTCCCTGGGGTGGCGGATCCGATACGCAGTATTTT | CASSQLPWGGGSDTQYF
TRBJ2-7 | TRBV7-9 | NA | few | TGTGCCAGCAGCTTAGGGCAATACTACGAGCAGTACTTC | CASSLGQYYEQYF
TRBJ2-3 | TRBV4-1 | NA | NA | TGCGCCAGCAGCCAACCTCGTACAGATACGCAGTATTTT | CASSQPRTDTQYF
TRBJ2-7 | TRBV27 | TRBD2 | NA | TGTGCCAGCAGGGGCGGAGCGGGAACCTACGAGCAGTACTTC | CASRGGAGTYEQYF
TRBJ2-7 | TRBV7-9 | NA | few | TGTGCCATTGTCGACTCCCCGCAAGACGAGCAGTACTTC | CAIVDSPQDEQYF
TRBJ2-7 | TRBV11-3 | NA | NA | TGTGCCAGCAGCTTAGTCCCTAATACTGGCTACGAGCAGTACTTC | CASSLVPNTGYEQYF
TRBJ1-4 | TRBV6-5 | NA | NA | TGTGCCAGCAGTTACCGCAACAGGGAAGATGAAAAACTGTTTTTT | CASSYRNREDEKLFF
TRBJ1-5 | TRBV28 | TRBD1 | few | TGTGCCAGCAGTTGGGACAGGGAAGATGGTCAGCCCCAGCATTTT | CASSWDREDGQPQHF